These 9 T cell receptor beta chains were sequenced from one sample in a study of cytomegalovirus exposure and HLA in healthy donors. PCR used 60 Vbeta primers and 13 Jbeta primers. The assay was immunoSEQ multiplex PCR, and TCRdb's table has in-frame clones only and misses some. The sample consists of about 120,000 clones, 9.5% of them appearing once. The source material was PBMCs. These receptors were taken from a man aged 25-45 years in good health and CMV-seronegative.

The CDR3 reads CASTGGGVSTEAFF. In nucleotides, the CDR3 is TGTGCCAGCACCGGAGGGGGGGTTAGCACTGAAGCTTTCTTT. The V gene is TRBV11-2, the J gene TRBJ1-1, with D possibly matching TRBD1 (6 bases). Per the germline V gene, CDR1 is SGHAT and CDR2 is FQNNGV. V lost 7 bases, J lost 4 bases, and 16 bases lay in between. The CDR3 is 14 residues long.

This clone was observed a handful of times. V usage is TRBV7-3 and J usage is TRBJ2-5, with 11 bases fitting TRBD2. Trimming removed 5 bases from V and 4 bases from J; junction bases left unmatched: 6. Germline V gene lookup returns CDR1 SGHTA and CDR2 FQGTGA. The CDR3 contains 15 residues. CDR3 protein: CASSQGTSGGETQYF. Here the CDR3 DNA reads TGTGCCAGCAGCCAAGGAACTAGCGGGGGAGAGACCCAGTACTTC. The variable domain in full, with the rest retrieved from reference TRBV7-3 and TRBJ2-5, is GAGVSQTPSNKVTEKGKYVELRCDPISGHTALYWYRQSLGQGPEFLIYFQGTGAADDSGLPNDRFFAVRPEGSVSTLKIQRTERGDSAVYLCASSQGTSGGETQYFGPGTRLLVL.

This clone was seen more than once but under ten times. The chain is built from TRBV5-6 and TRBJ2-5; 10 bases agree with TRBD1. The germline gives CDR1 SGHDT, CDR2 YYEEEE. The V and J ends lost 4 bases and 4 bases, in that order; junction bases with no gene match: 7. The CDR3 has 15 amino acids. The CDR3 sequence is CASSTPDRGPETQYF. The CDR3 nucleotides read TGTGCCAGCAGCACACCAGACAGGGGGCCAGAGACCCAGTACTTC. The whole variable domain, filled in from reference TRBV5-6 and TRBJ2-5, reads DAGVTQSPTHLIKTRGQQVTLRCSPKSGHDTVSWYQQALGQGPQFIFQYYEEEERQRGNFPDRFSGHQFPNYSSELNVNALLLGDSALYLCASSTPDRGPETQYFGPGTRLLVL.

The chain combines TRBV27 with TRBJ2-1, with 11 nucleotides matching TRBD2. The CDR3 contains 17 residues. The V segment lost 4 bases and the J segment 4 bases; nucleotides outside the gene matches: 9. The germline V gene has CDR1 MNHEY and CDR2 SMNVEV (reference sequence). The CDR3, as DNA: TGTGCCAGCAGTTCCCTTACCGGGACTAGCGGATACAATGAGCAGTTCTTC. It is translated as CASSSLTGTSGYNEQFF.

This clone has just a few counts. This specimen includes other DNA sequences encoding the same CDR3. The chain employs TRBV9 and TRBJ1-1, with a possible D match to TRBD1 (5 bases). The CDR3 is 14 residues long. Germline loops: CDR1 SGDLS, CDR2 YYNGEE. Trimming left V 0 bases short and J 3 bases short, with 9 bases between. The CDR3 protein is CASSVGPQDTEAFF. Here the CDR3 DNA reads TGTGCCAGCAGCGTAGGTCCACAGGACACTGAAGCTTTCTTT.

The chain uses TRBV7-9 and TRBJ2-5, with D tentatively TRBD2 (6 bases). The better agreement between TRBJ2-7 and the DNA end casts doubt on the J call. The CDR3 contains 14 residues. Germline CDR1 is SEHNR and CDR2 is FQNEAQ (reference sequence). CDR3 residues: CASSLAGSSYEQYF. DNA of the CDR3: TGTGCCAGCAGCTTAGCCGGGAGCTCCTACGAGCAGTACTTC.

The chain combines TRBV19 with TRBJ2-2; 7 positions agree with TRBD1. The CDR3 is 14 amino acids. Germline lookup yields CDR1 LNHDA and CDR2 SQIVND (reference sequence). Germline trimming cut 8 bases from V and 4 bases from J; bases unmatched to any gene: 7. The CDR3 sequence: CASSKGAPTGELFF. CDR3 coding DNA: TGTGCCAGTTCAAAGGGGGCCCCCACCGGGGAGCTGTTTTTT. The full variable domain, in which reference TRBV19 and TRBJ2-2 provide the parts outside the CDR3, is DGGITQSPKYLFRKEGQNVTLSCEQNLNHDAMYWYRQDPGQGLRLIYYSQIVNDFQKGDIAEGYSVSREKKESFPLTVTSAQKNPTAFYLCASSKGAPTGELFFGEGSRLTVL.

This clone was seen only a few times. The chain carries TRBV2 and TRBJ1-4, with D perhaps TRBD1 (5 bases). Trimming cost V 8 bases and J 3 bases, with 16 bases left between them. Germline V CDR1 and CDR2: SNHLY, FYNNEI. This CDR3 is built from 15 residues. The CDR3 coding sequence is TGTGCCAGCTCTTTGGGGCACGCGGCTAATGAAAAACTGTTTTTT. Its protein product is CASSLGHAANEKLFF.

The chain joins TRBV27 to TRBJ2-1; no definite D call. Germline CDR1 and CDR2: MNHEY and SMNVEV (reference sequence). The CDR3 totals 13 residues. Trimming left V 5 bases short and J 5 bases short, with 10 bases between. CDR3 in amino acids: CASSPRRDNEQFF. CDR3 nucleotides: TGTGCCAGCAGTCCCCGACGGGACAATGAGCAGTTCTTC.